The next 27 T cell receptor beta chains were all read from a single sample in a study of Graves' ophthalmopathy and Graves' hyperthyroidism. The authors amplified TCR beta CDR3 regions from RNA transcripts. A first-round RT-PCR used HTBI primers, followed by a second-round multiplex PCR. TCRdb called the multiplex PCR reads again in MiXCR, with one record for every CDR3 protein. The sample has about 390,000 distinct CDR3 sequences, 15% to 20% seen once. What was sequenced was peripheral blood. These receptors originate from an adult woman with stable Graves' hyperthyroidism.

This clonotype was detected once. The chain combines TRBV20-1 with TRBJ1-5; D gene uncertain. Germline V gives CDR1 DFQATT, CDR2 SNEGSKA (reference sequence). The V end was cut by 3 bases, the J end by 9 bases, with 9 bases between. The CDR3 length is 11 residues. The CDR3 protein is CSARGYMPQHF. CDR3 DNA sequence: TGCAGTGCTAGGGGGTACATGCCCCAGCATTTT.

This clonotype was seen many times. V gene TRBV7-3 combines with J gene TRBJ2-5; D is unclear. Trimming took 5 bases from V and 4 from J, leaving 11 bases between them. CDR3 length: 13 residues. From germline, CDR1 is SGHTA and CDR2 FQGTGA. CDR3 bases: TGTGCCAGCAGCCCCCTTGTGGGAGAGACCCAGTACTTC. It translates to CASSPLVGETQYF. The full variable domain, in which reference TRBV7-3 and TRBJ2-5 provide the parts outside the CDR3, is GAGVSQTPSNKVTEKGKYVELRCDPISGHTALYWYRQSLGQGPEFLIYFQGTGAADDSGLPNDRFFAVRPEGSVSTLKIQRTERGDSAVYLCASSPLVGETQYFGPGTRLLVL.

There are many counts of this clonotype. This sequence joins TRBV30 and TRBJ1-3; D might be TRBD1 (5 bases). The V and J ends lost 0 bases and 4 bases respectively, with 19 bases between them. CDR3 length equals 17 residues. Germline-derived CDR1 and CDR2 are GTSNPN and SVGIG (reference sequence). The DNA of the CDR3 is TGTGCCTGGAGTGTCGGGGCGGCTGGGAGCTCCGGAAACACCATATATTTT. Protein: CAWSVGAAGSSGNTIYF.

On this clonotype itself: At one end, the junction sequence differs from germline, possibly due to a read error. The chain links TRBV5-1 to TRBJ1-1; no definite D call. The CDR3 has 14 amino acids. Germline-derived CDR1 and CDR2 are SGHRS and YFSETQ. The CDR3 is CAGSLLGLNTEAFF. CDR3 DNA sequence: TGCGCCGGCAGCTTGCTGGGATTGAACACTGAAGCTTTCTTT.

The table lists this clonotype with many counts. The chain uses TRBV2 and TRBJ1-1; 8 bases line up with TRBD1. The CDR3 is 14 amino acids. Trimming at V came to 6 bases and at J to 3 bases, leaving 6 bases not matched to a gene. The V gene's germline CDR1 is SNHLY and CDR2 FYNNEI. The CDR3 reads CASSGQGLDTEAFF. In DNA, the CDR3 is TGTGCCAGCAGCGGACAGGGTTTGGACACTGAAGCTTTCTTT.

This clonotype was counted at least ten times. V and J are TRBV6-2 or TRBV6-3 and TRBJ1-1, with a possible D match to TRBD1 (6 bases). The CDR3 is 15 amino acids. Trimming pared 6 bases from V and 3 bases from J, leaving 17 bases between. Germline CDR1 and CDR2: MNHEY and SVGEGT. CDR3 protein: CASRTYVTGHTEAFF. The CDR3 region has the DNA TGTGCCAGCAGAACCTACGTGACAGGTCACACTGAAGCTTTCTTT.

The sample holds many counts of this clonotype. The V and J genes are TRBV6-6 and TRBJ2-5; D assignment may be TRBD1 or TRBD2 (5 bases each). Between the trimmed V and J ends, which lost 5 bases and 2 bases, there was a span of 15 bases. CDR3 length: 15 amino acids. Germline values: CDR1 MNHNY, CDR2 SVGAGI (reference sequence). The CDR3 region is CASSPPGPRQETQYF. CDR3 sequence (DNA): TGTGCCAGCAGTCCCCCGGGACCGAGACAAGAGACCCAGTACTTC.

This clonotype was observed a single time. At one of its ends the junction is not consistent with the germline gene, which may arise from a read error. The chain employs TRBV30 and TRBJ1-2, with D hard to call. Germline CDR1 GTSNPN, CDR2 SVGIG (reference sequence). CDR3 length equals 12 residues. The CDR3 DNA reads as TGTGCCTCAAAACAAGCGAACTATGGCTACGCCTTC. Its protein is CASKQANYGYAF.

This clonotype occurred many times. V is TRBV28 and J is TRBJ2-7, with D unresolved. Germline-derived CDR1 and CDR2 are MDHEN and SYDVKM. The V end lost 7 bases, the J end lost 0 bases, and 13 bases lay between the germline ends. The CDR3 length is 14 residues. As DNA, the CDR3 is TGTGCCAGCAAGGGAACTCTCCTCTCCTACGAGCAGTACTTC. Translated: CASKGTLLSYEQYF.

The chain carries TRBV6-1 and TRBJ2-7, with 9 bases lining up with TRBD2. CDR1 and CDR2 from the germline V gene are MNHNS and SASEGT. The trim removed 7 bases at V and 6 bases at J, leaving 13 bases unmatched. The CDR3 spans 15 residues. CDR3 protein: CASNVVAGEGGEQYF. The CDR3 nucleotides are TGTGCCAGCAACGTAGTAGCGGGAGAAGGTGGCGAGCAGTACTTC.

This clonotype occurred many times. V gene TRBV29-1 combines with J gene TRBJ1-1, with no clear D. CDR1 is SQVTM and CDR2 is ANQGSEA in the germline V gene. CDR3 size: 11 residues. Trimming stripped 7 bases from V and 2 bases from J, with 8 bases between. In DNA, the CDR3 is TGCAGCGGACTTCACAACACTGAAGCTTTCTTT. Protein sequence: CSGLHNTEAFF.

In this sample, this clonotype turned up many times. V is TRBV7-9 and J is TRBJ2-4; TRBD1 agrees at 7 bases. The V and J ends lost 6 bases and 3 bases, in that order; junction bases with no gene match: 8. The CDR3 is 15 residues long. Germline-derived CDR1 and CDR2 are SEHNR and FQNEAQ (reference sequence). CDR3 in amino acids: CASRRQGWGKNIQYF. The CDR3, as DNA: TGTGCCAGCAGAAGACAGGGTTGGGGCAAAAACATTCAGTACTTC.

At least ten counts were recorded for this clonotype. This rearrangement joins TRBV10-3 to TRBJ2-7; 14 nucleotides match TRBD2. Germline V gives CDR1 ENHRY, CDR2 SYGVKD. V lost 6 bases and J lost 5; bases outside the gene matches: 6. The CDR3 runs 15 residues. This chain's CDR3 is CAIRGTSGSPHEQYF. The CDR3 DNA reads TGTGCCATCAGGGGGACTAGCGGGAGCCCCCACGAGCAGTACTTC.

The chain employs TRBV12-3 or TRBV12-4 and TRBJ1-5; 8 bases line up with TRBD1. With V trimmed by 5 bases and J by 4 bases, 4 bases remained unmatched. There are 14 residues in the CDR3. In DNA form, the CDR3 reads TGTGCCAGCAGTCAGGGGGCGCGGAATCAGCCCCAGCATTTT. Residues: CASSQGARNQPQHF.

This clonotype showed up many times. This chain links TRBV28 with TRBJ2-7; D uncertain. The CDR3 totals 12 residues. CDR1 and CDR2 (germline): MDHEN, SYDVKM. V dropped 5 bases and J dropped 4 bases, with 9 bases sitting between them. Here the CDR3 DNA reads TGTGCCAGCAGTCACCCATCATACGAGCAGTACTTC. Protein product: CASSHPSYEQYF.

With respect to this clonotype: Germline and junction disagree at one end, which may indicate a read error. V is TRBV7-9 and J is TRBJ1-5; the D is unclear. Germline CDR1 SEHNR, CDR2 FQNEAQ (reference sequence). The CDR3 contains 13 residues. CDR3 sequence reads: CVSSLQGNQPQHF. CDR3 nucleotides: TGTGTCAGCAGCTTGCAGGGCAATCAGCCCCAGCATTTT. Full variable domain (missing parts from reference TRBV7-9 and TRBJ1-5): DTGVSQNPRHKITKRGQNVTFRCDPISEHNRLYWYRQTLGQGPEFLTYFQNEAQLEKSRLLSDRFSAERPKGSFSTLEIQRTEQGDSAMYLCVSSLQGNQPQHFGDGTRLSIL.

The chain has TRBV6-1 and TRBJ2-2; D is possibly TRBD2 (6 bases). Looked up from germline, CDR1 is MNHNS and CDR2 is SASEGT. Trimming cost V 4 bases and J 5 bases, with 14 bases left between them. The CDR3 has 15 amino acids. The CDR3 region is CASSAVEGRTGELFF. The CDR3 nucleotides read TGTGCCAGCAGTGCAGTGGAGGGGAGGACCGGGGAGCTGTTTTTT.

The V gene is TRBV6-1, the J gene TRBJ1-1; the match to TRBD1 covers 7 bases. The germline gives CDR1 MNHNS, CDR2 SASEGT. The CDR3 is 12 amino acids. V shed 2 bases, J shed 9 bases, and the junction held 3 bases outside the gene matches. CDR3 loop: CASSETGQKAFF. The CDR3 DNA is TGTGCCAGCAGTGAAACGGGACAGAAAGCTTTCTTT.

This clonotype was found many times. V gene TRBV7-9 combines with J gene TRBJ1-1, with 7 bases matching TRBD1. The CDR3 runs to 15 residues. V trimming: 5 bases; J trimming: 3 bases; junction bases outside the gene matches: 9. The germline V gene encodes CDR1 SEHNR and CDR2 FQNEAQ (reference sequence). CDR3 protein: CASSPRTGWDTEAFF. The CDR3 coding sequence is TGTGCCAGCAGCCCCAGGACAGGCTGGGACACTGAAGCTTTCTTT.

This clonotype was observed many times. Lacking the conserved final phenylalanine or tryptophan, this CDR3 likely reflects a read error. It is unclear where the CDR3 begins or ends on the DNA, so no DNA is shown, and the CDR3 is as TCRdb lists it. This chain links TRBV6-2 or TRBV6-3 with TRBJ2-7; the table's D gene call, TRBD1, was not cross checked with the DNA. The germline V gene encodes CDR1 MNHEY and CDR2 SVGEGT. Ends included, the CDR3 has 14 residues. This CDR3 reads CASSSSTSAGPGKI.

At least ten counts were recorded for this clonotype. This chain's CDR3 is CASTPAGGQETQYF. DNA for the CDR3: TGTGCCAGCACCCCGGCCGGCGGTCAAGAGACCCAGTACTTC. The V call is TRBV25-1, the J call TRBJ2-5; D gene uncertain. The CDR3 totals 14 residues. Trimming shortened V by 7 bases and J by 2 bases, and 14 bases separated the two germline ends. The germline gives CDR1 MGHDK, CDR2 SYGVNS.

The V gene is TRBV30, the J gene TRBJ2-5; 10 bases fit TRBD1. The length of the CDR3 is 15 residues. The germline V gene encodes CDR1 GTSNPN and CDR2 SVGIG (reference sequence). V lost 4 bases to trimming and J lost 4 bases; unmatched junction nucleotides: 9. The CDR3 spells CAWTPRDRGLETQYF. CDR3 sequence (DNA): TGTGCCTGGACCCCCCGGGACAGGGGCTTAGAGACCCAGTACTTC.

Many counts were recorded for this clonotype. The chain combines TRBV27 with TRBJ1-1; weak D call: TRBD1 (5 bases). Looked up from germline, CDR1 is MNHEY and CDR2 is SMNVEV (reference sequence). With 3 bases removed from V and 6 bases from J, the gap between germline ends came to 11 bases. The CDR3 is 13 amino acids. The CDR3 here is CASSFLGVAEAFF. CDR3 in DNA: TGTGCCAGCAGTTTTTTGGGGGTTGCTGAAGCTTTCTTT.

The sample holds many counts of this clonotype. The chain joins TRBV15 to TRBJ2-7; D ambiguous. Germline CDR1 reads LNHNV; CDR2 reads YYDKDF (reference sequence). The germline V and J ends were trimmed by 3 bases and 2 bases, with 8 bases remaining between them. This CDR3 comprises 13 residues. The CDR3 protein is CATSSGGPYEQYF. CDR3 coding DNA: TGTGCCACCAGCAGTGGTGGGCCCTACGAGCAGTACTTC.

In this sample, this clonotype turned up many times. The V gene is TRBV24-1, the J gene TRBJ2-5; 7 positions agree with TRBD1. Looked up from germline, CDR1 is KGHDR and CDR2 is SFDVKD. With V trimmed by 3 bases and J by 1 base, 4 bases remained unmatched. The length of the CDR3 is 15 residues. CDR3 loop: CATSDPGTAQETQYF. Written as DNA, the CDR3 is TGTGCCACCAGTGATCCGGGGACAGCCCAAGAGACCCAGTACTTC.

This clonotype has at least ten counts. The V gene is TRBV6-2 or TRBV6-3, the J gene TRBJ2-7; D possibly uses TRBD1 or TRBD2 (6 bases each). The CDR3 sequence is 16 residues long. CDR1 and CDR2 from the germline V gene are MNHEY and SVGEGT. Trimming removed 5 bases at V and 3 bases at J, with 20 bases between. This CDR3 reads CASSGGPSDRVYEQYF. CDR3 nucleotide sequence: TGTGCCAGCAGTGGGGGGCCTTCGGATCGCGTCTACGAGCAGTACTTC.

At least ten counts were recorded for this clonotype. This sequence joins TRBV5-1 and TRBJ2-2; D is tentatively TRBD1 or TRBD2 (6 bases each). The CDR3 has 14 residues. In germline, CDR1 is SGHRS, CDR2 YFSETQ. Trimming left V 5 bases short and J 5 bases short, with 13 bases between. The CDR3 DNA follows: TGCGCCAGCAGTACACGGGGGCGGACCGGGGAGCTGTTTTTT. It is translated as CASSTRGRTGELFF.